The clone carrying this T cell receptor (beta chain) was detected once. Time point specified: newly diagnosed, previously untreated cHL patient sample. Produced via immunoSEQ multiplex PCR; TCRdb's table is partial and in-frame only. The top ten clones hold about 5% of a sample with roughly 20,000 clones, around 94% of them seen once. These data belong to a study of PD-1 blockade in classical Hodgkin lymphoma. The CDR3 sequence is 15 residues long. Germline lookup yields CDR1 LGHNA and CDR2 YNFKEQ. V dropped 4 bases and J dropped 2 bases, with 15 bases sitting between them. Sequenced input: peripheral blood mononuclear cells (PBMCs). The chain couples TRBV4-2 to TRBJ2-7; unclear D gene. The TCR originated in a human donor with classical Hodgkin lymphoma. CDR3 DNA sequence: TGTGCCAGCAGCCTCGGACCGTTGAGACCCTACGAGCAGTACTTC. This codes for CASSLGPLRPYEQYF.